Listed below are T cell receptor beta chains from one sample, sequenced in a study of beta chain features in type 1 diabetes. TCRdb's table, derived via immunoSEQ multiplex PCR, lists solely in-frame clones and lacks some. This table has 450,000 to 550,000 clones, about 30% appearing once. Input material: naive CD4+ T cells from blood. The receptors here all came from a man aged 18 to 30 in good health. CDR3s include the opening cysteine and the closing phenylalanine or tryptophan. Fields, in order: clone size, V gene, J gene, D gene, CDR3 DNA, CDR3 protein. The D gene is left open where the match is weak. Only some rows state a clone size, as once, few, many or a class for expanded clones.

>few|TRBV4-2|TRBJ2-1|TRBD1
TGTGCCAGCAGCCAAGAGGGGACAGGGGAATACAATGAGCAGTTCTTC
CASSQEGTGEYNEQFF
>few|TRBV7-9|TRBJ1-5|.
TGTGCCAGCAGCTTAGGCGCAGGTAATCAGCCCCAGCATTTT
CASSLGAGNQPQHF
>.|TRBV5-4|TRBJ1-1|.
TGTGCCAGCAGCTGGCGTGGGGGAAGGGACACTGAAGCTTTCTTT
CASSWRGGRDTEAFF
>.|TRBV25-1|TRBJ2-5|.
TGTGCCAGCAGTCACGGGAGCAGGGAGACCCAGTACTTC
CASSHGSRETQYF
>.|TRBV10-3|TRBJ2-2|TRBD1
TGTGCCATCACTGACAGGGGGCAAGGCACCGGGGAGCTGTTTTTT
CAITDRGQGTGELFF
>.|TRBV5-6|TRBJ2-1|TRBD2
TGTGCCAGCAGCTTTCGAGCGGGAGTTCCCAACAATGAGCAGTTCTTC
CASSFRAGVPNNEQFF
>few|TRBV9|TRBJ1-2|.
TGTGCCAGCAGCGTAGTGGACAGAGGTGGCTACACCTTC
CASSVVDRGGYTF
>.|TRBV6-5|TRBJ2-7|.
TGTGCCAGCAGCCGCGGGACGGGGGAGCAGTACTTC
CASSRGTGEQYF
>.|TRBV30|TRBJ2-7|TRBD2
TGTGCCTGGAGTGAATTAGGACTAGCGGGCCCCTACGAGCAGTACTTC
CAWSELGLAGPYEQYF
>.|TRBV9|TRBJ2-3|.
TGTGCCAGCACGGCAAATCAGGGAAACACAGATACGCAGTATTTT
CASTANQGNTDTQYF
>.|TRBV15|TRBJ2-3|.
TGTGCCACCAGCGGGAGAAGGTCTTCAACAGATACGCAGTATTTT
CATSGRRSSTDTQYF
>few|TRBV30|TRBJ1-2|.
TGTGCCTGGAGTGCAGGATCGGGTGGCTACACCTTC
CAWSAGSGGYTF
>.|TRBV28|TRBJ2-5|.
TGTGCCAGCAGCTGGACAGTGGAGACCCAGTACTTC
CASSWTVETQYF
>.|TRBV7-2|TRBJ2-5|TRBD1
TGTGCCAGCAGCGACAGAACAGGGGTGAGCGAGACCCAGTACTTC
CASSDRTGVSETQYF
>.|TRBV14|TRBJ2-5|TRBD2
TGTGCCAGCAGTCGCGGGACTAGCGGGAGATGGTACCAAGAGACCCAGTACTTC
CASSRGTSGRWYQETQYF
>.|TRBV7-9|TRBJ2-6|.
TGTGCCAGCAGCCCAGGGGCCGCCGGGGCCAACGTCCTGACTTTC
CASSPGAAGANVLTF
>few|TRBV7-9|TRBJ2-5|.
TGTGCCAGCAGCCCCTCGGAGGTCAGGAAGACCCAGTACTTC
CASSPSEVRKTQYF
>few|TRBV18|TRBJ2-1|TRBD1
TGTGCCAGCTCACCACAGTGGGGACAGAGAGAGAACAATGAGCAGTTCTTC
CASSPQWGQRENNEQFF
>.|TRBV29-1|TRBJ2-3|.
TGCAGCGTCGGAAGCACAGATACGCAGTATTTT
CSVGSTDTQYF
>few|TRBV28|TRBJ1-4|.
TGTGCCAGCAGTCTCGGGCTAGAAAAACTGTTTTTT
CASSLGLEKLFF
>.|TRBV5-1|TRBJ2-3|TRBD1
TGCGCCAGCAGCGGAGGGACAGGGACCCTCCTCACAGATACGCAGTATTTT
CASSGGTGTLLTDTQYF
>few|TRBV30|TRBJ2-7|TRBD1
TGTGCCTGGAGTCGGGACAGTCTAGGCTCCTACGAGCAGTACTTC
CAWSRDSLGSYEQYF
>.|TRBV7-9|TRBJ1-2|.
TGTGCCAGCATCCCCAGGGGCGGGTATGGCTACACCTTC
CASIPRGGYGYTF
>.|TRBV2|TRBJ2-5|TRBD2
TGTGCCAGCAGTGATTCGAGCGGGATACAAGAGACCCAGTACTTC
CASSDSSGIQETQYF
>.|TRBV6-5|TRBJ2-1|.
TGTGCCAGCAGCCAGTGGGCTAGCTCCTACAATGAGCAGTTCTTC
CASSQWASSYNEQFF
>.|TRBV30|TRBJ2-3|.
TGTGCCTGTACGTCGGGACTCACGGCAGATACGCAGTATTTT
CACTSGLTADTQYF
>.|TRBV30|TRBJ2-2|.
TGTGCCTGGAGTGTACAAACAGGGGAGGGCACCGGGGAGCTGTTTTTT
CAWSVQTGEGTGELFF
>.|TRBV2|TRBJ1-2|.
TGTGCCAGCAGCGGGACGGGAGGCGGAGGCTACACCTTC
CASSGTGGGGYTF
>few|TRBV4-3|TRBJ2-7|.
TGCGCCAGCAGCCAAGTGGGTGGGAGCTCCTACGAGCAGTACTTC
CASSQVGGSSYEQYF
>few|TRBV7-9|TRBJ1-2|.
TGTGCCAGCAGCTTAGAGGTCGGGGCCGGCTACACCTTC
CASSLEVGAGYTF
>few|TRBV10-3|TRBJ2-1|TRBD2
TGTGCCAGCAGTCGGCGACTAGCGGGAGCACGGAATGAGCAGTTCTTC
CASSRRLAGARNEQFF
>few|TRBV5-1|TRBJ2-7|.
TGCGCCAGCAGCCCTTTGGTCCTGGACGAGCAGTACTTC
CASSPLVLDEQYF
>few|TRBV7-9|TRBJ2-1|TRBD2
TGTGCCAGCAGGCCGACTAGCGGGAGGAGAACGAATGAGCAGTTCTTC
CASRPTSGRRTNEQFF
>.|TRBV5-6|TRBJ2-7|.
TGTGCCAGCAGTTTTGGGCCGGGCTTGGGCGAGCAGTACTTC
CASSFGPGLGEQYF
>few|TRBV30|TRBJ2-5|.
TGTGCCTGGAGTGTACATCCGGAGACCCAGTACTTC
CAWSVHPETQYF
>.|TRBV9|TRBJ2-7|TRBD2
TGTGCCAGCAGCGAGGGGAGGTCTAGCGGCGAGCAGTACTTC
CASSEGRSSGEQYF
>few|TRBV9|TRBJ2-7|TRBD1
TGTGCCAGCAGCCCCACGGACAGGGGCCTCTCCTACGAGCAGTACTTC
CASSPTDRGLSYEQYF